One TCR beta chain is described in this entry. The antigen it recognizes is unknown. The record has no base qualities; no much larger clone is one base away. From the cysteine through the phenylalanine, the CDR3 covers 14 amino acids. The retained sequence is limited to the CDR3, 42 bases, with the frame set at the first base. The V and J ends are trimmed by 8 bases and 4 bases, leaving 19 bases between them. The CDR1 and CDR2 encoded by the germline V gene are SQVTM and ANQGSEA. These data come from a study of immune heterogeneity within non-small cell lung tumors (dated by TCRdb to 2016 to 2019). Regarding the study in general: By histology, the tumors were a few squamous cell carcinomas, about nine non-squamous carcinomas and 1 tumor not otherwise specified. The study combined whole-exome sequencing, RNA-seq and TCR beta repertoire sequencing of multiple spatially distinct regions from each NSCLC tumor to examine intratumoral immune heterogeneity. TCR repertoire analysis included roughly 58 tumor loci from approximately 15 patients, whereas transcriptome data included only 44 loci from roughly twelve patients. Binding of neoantigens to the HLA alleles of each patient was predicted with netMHCpan-3.0 for mutant peptides of 8 to 11 amino acids. Overall study results and their limits: Within a given patient, the same dominant CDR3B clonotypes showed up repeatedly across loci, although different tumor locations also carried unique high-frequency clones. For the most part, high-frequency TCR beta clonotypes differed from one individual patient to another. Local tumor mutational burden and local T-cell repertoire clonality had a statistically significant but moderate positive correlation (R approximately 0.34).

Genomic DNA extracted from bulk tumor tissue served as TCR template, with about 0.6 ug gDNA amplified per sample. During surgery, multiple biopsies were taken from each primary tumor and placed as far apart as possible within the tumor mass. The study cohort was described as untreated and was composed of newly diagnosed NSCLC cases undergoing curative surgery. The donors were fewer than 18 patients with newly diagnosed non-small cell lung cancer who were having surgery with curative intent. Two independent pathologists examined the resected tumor masses. Only DNA and RNA samples of high quality went on to sequencing. A multiplex PCR system amplified the TCR beta CDR3 region, with a first 10-cycle round using 32 V-gene forward and 13 J-gene reverse primers. The first PCR round used a QIAGEN Multiplex PCR Kit, and the primer sequences were filed in Chinese patent CN105087789A. In a second PCR round, Illumina universal primers were added with the Phusion High-Fidelity PCR Kit. The TCR libraries underwent paired-end sequencing with a read length of 151 bp on the Illumina HiSeq X Ten platform. The authors' pipeline ran thus. Cutadapt removed reads without multiplex PCR primers, PEAR merged read pairs, and MiXCR with default settings called CDR3 regions. Repertoire diversity was assessed by Shannon entropy, and clonality was calculated as one minus the Shannon entropy divided by the ln of the count of productive unique sequences. Clonotypes at a frequency of at least 0.5% were defined as dominant or high-frequency T-cell clones. Starting from the raw public reads, TCRdb applied fastp trimming at Q25, assembled clones with MiXCR and retained in-frame beta chains. Each CDR3 protein gets just one entry, which takes the most common genes and DNA from the rows behind it. The V and J calls were not made by the authors but by TCRdb's processing. Here the sample has around 2,500 distinct CDR3 sequences; around 50% occur a single time. 44% of the sample rests with the top ten.

The chain is assembled from TRBV29-1 and TRBJ2-3; the D element could tentatively be TRBD1 or TRBD2, as 6 bases agree for each. The sequenced material came from lung tumor tissue. The receptor comes from a man aged 50 or older with non-small cell lung cancer. The DNA sequence is given as TGCAGCCTAACGGGGGCGGCTGGAGCAGATACGCAGTATTTT. Its coded protein is CSLTGAAGADTQYF.